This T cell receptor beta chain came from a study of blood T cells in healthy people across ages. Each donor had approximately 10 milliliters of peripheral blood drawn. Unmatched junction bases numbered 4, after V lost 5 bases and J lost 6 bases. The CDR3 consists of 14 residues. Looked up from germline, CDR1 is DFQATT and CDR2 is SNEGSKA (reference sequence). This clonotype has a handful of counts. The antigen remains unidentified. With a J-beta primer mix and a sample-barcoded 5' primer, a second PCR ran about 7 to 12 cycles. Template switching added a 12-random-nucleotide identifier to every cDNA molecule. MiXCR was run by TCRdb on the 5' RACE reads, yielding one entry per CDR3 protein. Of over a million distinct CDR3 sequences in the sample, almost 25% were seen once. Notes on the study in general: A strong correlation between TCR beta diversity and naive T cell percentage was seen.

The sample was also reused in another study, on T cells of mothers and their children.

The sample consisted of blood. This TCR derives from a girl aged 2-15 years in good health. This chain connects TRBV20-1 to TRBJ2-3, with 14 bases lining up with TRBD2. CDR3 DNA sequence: TGCAGTGCTCTGACTAGCGGGGGGGCGGATACGCAGTATTTT. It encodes CSALTSGGADTQYF.